Included here is one TCR beta chain sequence, with context. This clonotype has at least ten counts. This receptor's antigen is unknown. There are no base qualities to consult, and no much larger clone falls within one base. The data derive from a study of early T cells in non-severe SARS-CoV-2 infection (dated by TCRdb to the early 2020s). With respect to the entire study: Because TCR sequencing relied on bulk RNA taken from unsorted whole blood, pairing of alpha and beta chains was not possible. Here is what the overall study found, with its caveats: Matching against VDJdb was skewed toward anti-spike CD8 responses, likely underestimated virus-specific expansions, and missed private and CD4 specificities.

The study was a case-control design nested within a healthcare worker cohort in London, UK, with weekly nasopharyngeal swab PCR tests and blood sampling. Healthcare workers were enrolled in the week of the UK lockdown, from 23 to 31 March 2020, and were followed every week for up to roughly 15 weeks. Cut back by 0 bases and 2 bases, the V and J ends lie 18 bases apart. CDR1 and CDR2 are read off the germline V gene (reference sequence) as SGHKS and YYEKEE. The CDR3 measures 17 amino acids from cysteine to phenylalanine. The entry retains the CDR3 DNA only, 51 bases that are in frame from base 1. Library generation was performed with 5' RACE. The run used a NextSeq 500. In the TCR library protocol, unique molecular identifiers were attached to individual cDNA molecules to correct for PCR bias and sequencing error. Both TCR alpha and beta chains were sequenced, and tight co-correlation was observed between alpha and beta sequence abundances in each sample. Per the authors' processing: Decombinator V4 was used to perform V gene, J gene and CDR3 annotation of TCR sequences. TCRs were defined as expanded if a significant change between any two time points was detected under a Poisson model with p below 0.0001. TCR abundances were normalised to the total number of TCRs sequenced in each sample and reported as counts per million. MAIT TCRs were defined by TRAV1-2 paired with TRAJ12, TRAJ20 or TRAJ33, and iNKT TCRs by TRAV10 paired with TRAJ18. VDJdb, accessed 1 November 2021, was searched for CMV, EBV and SARS-CoV-2 annotated TCRs, excluding TCRs annotated for multiple antigens. TCRdb's own reprocessing of the public reads used fastp at Q25 and MiXCR and kept productive beta chains. Rows with one shared CDR3 protein collapse into an entry with the most common genes and DNA. TCRdb, rather than the study authors, made the V and J calls. This sample is represented by tens of thousands of distinct CDR3 sequences; less than 6.5% of them were singletons. Together, the top ten hold around an eighth of the sample.

The chain is encoded by TRBV5-5 joined to TRBJ2-7; the D gene identity is not certain. The TCR sequence derives from an adult who was a healthcare worker with PCR-confirmed SARS-CoV-2 infection or an uninfected control (not recorded which). Sequenced material: whole blood. The CDR3 reads as follows: CASSLDVTASFTYEQYF. The DNA sequence reads TGTGCCAGCAGCTTGGACGTAACAGCCTCCTTTACCTACGAGCAGTACTTC.